What follows describes a single T cell receptor (beta chain). Stated time point: newly diagnosed GD, antithyroid drugs for less than 3 months. With RNA extracted from PBMCs as input, the TCR library was made. This sample was taken from a study of regulatory T cells in long-lasting Graves disease. Both iRepertoire HTBI primers and Arm-PCR of CDR3 regions were used to build the TCR beta libraries. TCRdb reanalysed the multiplex PCR reads using MiXCR and keeps one entry per CDR3 protein. The sample has 680,000 or so distinct CDR3 sequences, 15% to 20% seen once; the top ten hold 18%. The CDR3 has 15 amino acids. The V end was cut by 6 bases, the J end by 0 bases, with 11 bases between. Germline V gene sequence: CDR1 KGHDR, CDR2 SFDVKD. The same data also went into a second study, on T cells in Graves' hyperthyroidism and ophthalmopathy.

Specimen: peripheral blood mononuclear cells (PBMCs), collected at new diagnosis, from a patient treated with antithyroid drugs. This rearrangement joins TRBV24-1 to TRBJ2-1, with a tentative D call TRBD1 (5 bases). The sequence derives from a woman aged 25 to 39 with Graves disease. CDR3 nucleotide sequence: TGTGCCACCAGTTGGGGCGCGAGCTCCTACAATGAGCAGTTCTTC. Encoded protein: CATSWGASSYNEQFF.